This paragraph reports one T cell receptor (beta chain). What it binds is not known. The PCR used 60 Vbeta and 13 Jbeta primers. Sequenced by immunoSEQ multiplex PCR; TCRdb stores in-frame clones only, minus some. The sample lists more than 110,000 clones, around 79% occurring once. The sample comes from a study of cytomegalovirus exposure and HLA in healthy donors. Overall study findings and caveats: In vitro data verified a few CMV-associated chains as specific for CMV antigens.

This CDR3 is 16 amino acids long. Per the germline V gene, CDR1 is GTSNPN and CDR2 is SVGIG (reference sequence). Trimming removed 1 base at V and 2 bases at J, with 17 bases between. The sequence was obtained from a young man in good health and CMV-seronegative. The sequencing sample was made of PBMCs. The rearrangement links TRBV30 to TRBJ1-2; D is unresolved. CDR3 protein: CAWSGGTTAVNYGYTF. CDR3 nucleotide sequence: TGTGCCTGGAGTGGTGGAACCACAGCCGTAAACTATGGCTACACCTTC.